These 27 T cell receptor beta chains originate from one sample sequenced in a study of CD8+CD57+ T cells in acquired aplastic anemia. Individuals selected for sequencing had exhibited CD8+CD57+ cell expansion on flow cytometry. Both TCR beta VDJ combination and CDR3 sequence profiling were carried out. Genomic DNA was the template for this profiling. TCRdb used MiXCR to reprocess the reads, holding one entry per CDR3 protein. The repertoire holds more than 250,000 distinct CDR3 sequences, with roughly 82% as singletons. The sequenced sample consisted of sorted CD4+, CD8+, or CD8+CD57+ T cells (not recorded which) from PBMCs. These receptors all stem from a human donor with aplastic anemia.

The chain has TRBV24-1 and TRBJ2-2; D unclear. CDR3 length equals 12 residues. Between the trimmed V and J ends, which lost 6 bases and 5 bases, there was a span of 6 bases. CDR1 is KGHDR and CDR2 is SFDVKD in the germline V gene. CDR3 in amino acids: CATSSVTGELFF. CDR3 sequence (DNA): TGTGCCACCAGTTCCGTGACCGGGGAGCTGTTTTTT.

On this clonotype itself: This CDR3 fails to terminate in the conserved phenylalanine or tryptophan, so it likely reflects a read error. It is unclear where the CDR3 begins or ends on the DNA, so no DNA is shown, and the CDR3 is as TCRdb lists it. The chain carries TRBV7-8 and TRBJ2-3; the DNA was not compared with TRBD2, the D call given in the table. The CDR3 contains 13 residues when both ends are counted. Germline CDR1 SGHVS, CDR2 FQNEAQ. This CDR3 reads CASRYAGTDTQQY.

The CDR3 region has the DNA TGTGCCAGCATCTCGGGGGCGGAGACCCAGTACTTC. Its protein product is CASISGAETQYF. This chain links TRBV13 with TRBJ2-5; D may be TRBD1 or TRBD2 (6 bases each). Looked up from germline, CDR1 is PRHDT and CDR2 is FYEKMQ (reference sequence). Trimming shortened V by 7 bases and J by 5 bases, and 11 bases separated the two germline ends. The CDR3 totals 12 residues.

Regarding this clonotype: A read error is likely, as this CDR3 ends without the conserved phenylalanine or tryptophan. Because the CDR3's place on the DNA is in doubt, the DNA is left out and the CDR3 is given as listed by TCRdb. The chain combines TRBV19 with TRBJ1-5. Termini included, the CDR3 measures 12 amino acids. CDR1 and CDR2 (germline): LNHDA, SQIVND (reference sequence). The CDR3 spells CATKMGNEAHHY.

In its sample, this clonotype was seen a few times. The chain uses TRBV19 and TRBJ2-1; the match to TRBD2 covers 12 bases. The ends lost 1 base at V and 10 bases at J; junction bases unmatched: 11. Germline CDR1 reads LNHDA; CDR2 reads SQIVND (reference sequence). The CDR3 spans 17 residues. This CDR3 reads CASSIASGRAISHEQFF. The CDR3 region has the DNA TGTGCCAGTAGTATAGCTAGCGGGAGGGCCATTTCGCACGAGCAGTTCTTC. The whole variable domain, filled in from reference TRBV19 and TRBJ2-1, reads DGGITQSPKYLFRKEGQNVTLSCEQNLNHDAMYWYRQDPGQGLRLIYYSQIVNDFQKGDIAEGYSVSREKKESFPLTVTSAQKNPTAFYLCASSIASGRAISHEQFFGPGTRLTVL.

The chain links TRBV7-9 to TRBJ1-1; D uncertain. V was shortened by 0 bases and J by 7 bases, with 21 bases between the two germline ends. The CDR3 runs 17 residues. Germline assignment: CDR1 SEHNR and CDR2 FQNEAQ (reference sequence). CDR3 loop: CASSLAGGPEMKYEAFF. CDR3 bases: TGTGCCAGCAGCTTAGCGGGAGGTCCCGAGATGAAGTATGAAGCTTTCTTT.

The chain uses TRBV7-6 and TRBJ2-6; 11 nucleotides align to TRBD1. The CDR3 is made up of 18 amino acids. Trimming removed 5 bases from V and 2 bases from J; junction bases left unmatched: 8. Germline CDR1 reads SGHVS; CDR2 reads FNYEAQ. Written as DNA, the CDR3 is TGTGCCAGCAGCGGGAGGGACAGGGGGGTCGCTGGGGCCAACGTCCTGACTTTC. Its translation: CASSGRDRGVAGANVLTF.

CDR3 sequence (DNA): TGTGCCAGCAGCCTAGCGGGAGGGGGCTTGGACTATGGCTACACCTTC. As protein: CASSLAGGGLDYGYTF. The chain links TRBV5-8 to TRBJ1-2; 7 positions agree with TRBD1. This CDR3 comprises 16 residues. Germline V CDR1 and CDR2: SGHTS, YDEGEE. The J segment lost 3 bases and the V segment lost 4 bases, leaving 12 bases of the junction unmatched. Variable domain in full (rest from reference TRBV5-8 and TRBJ1-2): EAGVTQSPTHLIKTRGQQATLRCSPISGHTSVYWYQQALGLGLQFLLWYDEGEERNRGNFPPRFSGRQFPNYSSELNVNALELEDSALYLCASSLAGGGLDYGYTFGSGTRLTVV.

This clonotype occurred once. Since no conserved phenylalanine or tryptophan closes the CDR3, a read error is the likely cause. The DNA is left out, because the CDR3 cannot be placed on it with certainty; the CDR3 is given as TCRdb lists it. The chain links TRBV2 to TRBJ2-5; no check of the table's D call, TRBD1, against the DNA was made. Germline V gene lookup returns CDR1 SNHLY and CDR2 FYNNEI. With termini counted, the CDR3 has 15 amino acids. The CDR3 spells CASGDGGADTQYFCP.

This clonotype was recorded many times. A read error may account for a junction end that differs from germline. The chain is built from TRBV15 and TRBJ2-3, with TRBD2 matching over 8 bases. Near its end, the DNA agrees better with TRBJ2-7, so the J call may be wrong. Per the germline V gene, CDR1 is LNHNV and CDR2 is YYDKDF (reference sequence). The CDR3 length is 14 residues. Written as DNA, the CDR3 is TGTGCCAGCAGCAGAGCGGGAGAGCAAGATACGCAGTACTTC. This encodes CASSRAGEQDTQYF.

As for this clonotype: Likely a read error: the CDR3 ends without its conserved phenylalanine or tryptophan. It is unclear where the CDR3 begins or ends on the DNA, so no DNA is shown, and the CDR3 is as TCRdb lists it. The chain combines TRBV9 with TRBJ2-3; TRBD1 was called by the table and not checked on the DNA. The CDR3 is made up of 13 amino acids, end residues included. Germline CDR1 and CDR2: SGDLS and YYNGEE. This chain's CDR3 is CASSPGTGGYGYI.

This clonotype was picked up one time. Relative to the germline gene, one junction end is altered; a read error may explain this. The chain uses TRBV7-4 and TRBJ2-3, with D uncertain. The CDR3 runs 12 residues. CDR1 SGHVT and CDR2 SQSDAQ come from the germline V gene. The CDR3: CASSVGSDSQYF. Here the CDR3 DNA reads TGTGCCAGCAGCGTCGGGTCAGACTCGCAGTATTTC.

This rearrangement joins TRBV20-1 to TRBJ2-1; D is undetermined. The CDR3 is 16 residues long. Germline lookup yields CDR1 DFQATT and CDR2 SNEGSKA (reference sequence). V lost 3 bases, J lost 8 bases, and 23 bases lay in between. CDR3 amino acids: CSASSFVHGTRDEQFF. Here the CDR3 DNA reads TGCAGTGCTAGTTCGTTCGTGCACGGAACACGGGATGAGCAGTTCTTC.

The chain carries TRBV7-8 and TRBJ2-3; D uncertain. CDR1 and CDR2 (germline): SGHVS, FQNEAQ. Trimming left V 3 bases short and J 14 bases short, with 21 bases between. This CDR3 spans 14 amino acids. In DNA, the CDR3 is TGTGCCAGCAGCTTTGCGCGAGATCCCGCAGCGCTGTATTTT. This gives the protein CASSFARDPAALYF.

The rearrangement uses TRBV7-3 and TRBJ2-3, with D perhaps being TRBD1 or TRBD2 (5 bases each). Deletions cut 8 bases from V and 2 bases from J, with 11 bases between. The germline gives CDR1 SGHTA, CDR2 FQGTGA. The CDR3 is made up of 13 amino acids. The CDR3 reads CASGDGPTDTQYF. Here the CDR3 DNA reads TGTGCCAGCGGGGACGGTCCCACAGATACGCAGTATTTT.

The rearrangement links TRBV7-3 to TRBJ2-7; 12 nucleotides line up with TRBD2. The CDR3 spans 18 residues. J lost 4 bases, V lost 5 bases, and 15 bases had no gene match. Germline-derived CDR1 and CDR2 are SGHTA and FQGTGA. DNA for the CDR3: TGTGCCAGCAGCATTCCTAGCGGGAGGGCAGATACGCAGTACGAGCAGTACGTC. Its protein is CASSIPSGRADTQYEQYV.

This chain joins TRBV20-1 and TRBJ1-1; D not certain. The V end lost 6 bases, the J end lost 0 bases, and 5 bases lay between the germline ends. CDR1 is DFQATT, CDR2 SNEGSKA, per germline (reference sequence). The CDR3 is made up of 11 amino acids. CDR3 DNA sequence: TGCAGTGCACACCTGAACACTGAAGCTTTCTTT. As protein: CSAHLNTEAFF.

Comments on this clonotype: The CDR3 end shows no conserved phenylalanine or tryptophan, and so a read error is likely. The limits of the CDR3 on the DNA are not certain, so only TCRdb's listed CDR3 is given. The J gene is TRBJ2-3, the V gene TRBV7-8; TRBD1, as called in the table, went unchecked against the DNA. From its first to its last residue, the CDR3 has 13 amino acids. Germline V CDR1 and CDR2: SGHVS, FQNEAQ. CDR3 sequence reads: CASGLGGADYTFG.

This clonotype has a count of ten or more. The gene calls are TRBV27 and TRBJ1-2, with D uncertain. Germline-derived CDR1 and CDR2 are MNHEY and SMNVEV (reference sequence). V gave up 3 bases and J gave up 6 bases, with 14 bases separating them. The length of the CDR3 is 14 residues. The chain's CDR3 is CASSLAGLIDGYTF. The DNA of the CDR3 is TGTGCCAGCAGTTTGGCAGGCCTCATAGATGGCTACACCTTC.

To note about this clonotype: Here the CDR3 omits its conserved ending phenylalanine or tryptophan, so a read error is the likely source. No DNA is shown, since the ends of the CDR3 on it are uncertain; the CDR3 is the one TCRdb lists. The chain is built from TRBV2 and TRBJ2-2; the D call of TRBD1 is as the table states it, not checked on the DNA. 13 amino acids form the CDR3, both terminal residues included. CDR1 SNHLY and CDR2 FYNNEI come from the germline V gene. CDR3 sequence: CATLAGDTDTLYS.

In this sample, this clonotype turned up once. This sequence joins TRBV2 and TRBJ2-1; D not certain. The ends were cut back, 6 bases at V and 7 bases at J, with 19 bases in the middle. The CDR3 extends over 15 amino acids. The V gene's germline CDR1 is SNHLY and CDR2 FYNNEI. This CDR3 reads CASSVAGLPFNEQFF. For the CDR3, the DNA is TGTGCCAGCAGCGTCGCTGGGCTCCCTTTTAATGAGCAGTTCTTC.

The chain links TRBV7-9 to TRBJ2-6, with 11 bases aligning to TRBD2. The CDR3 consists of 16 residues. V lost 1 base, J lost 13 bases, and 9 bases stayed unmatched. Germline lookup yields CDR1 SEHNR and CDR2 FQNEAQ (reference sequence). The DNA of the CDR3 is TGTGCCAGCAGCTTAGAAGGTAGCGGGGGGGCCGATGTCCTGACTTTC. Its protein is CASSLEGSGGADVLTF.

The chain combines TRBV24-1 with TRBJ2-5, with unresolved D. The V end was cut by 5 bases, the J end by 11 bases, with 11 bases between. This CDR3 is 11 amino acids long. The germline CDR1 and CDR2 sequences are KGHDR and SFDVKD. CDR3 DNA sequence: TGTGCCACCAGTGGCAGTGTTTCTCAGTACTTC. Amino acid sequence: CATSGSVSQYF.

About this clonotype: At one end the junction does not follow the germline gene, possibly because of a read error. The chain combines TRBV7-8 with TRBJ1-5; D is undetermined. The germline V gene encodes CDR1 SGHVS and CDR2 FQNEAQ. CDR3 size: 14 residues. DNA of the CDR3: TGTGCCAGCAGTGTGTCGTCTGGCAATCCGCCCCTGCACTTT. Amino acids: CASSVSSGNPPLHF.

The chain links TRBV9 to TRBJ2-7; tentative D call: TRBD1 (5 bases). The CDR3 loop spans 14 amino acids. Trimming pared 3 bases from V and 3 bases from J, leaving 13 bases between. Germline lookup yields CDR1 SGDLS and CDR2 YYNGEE. CDR3 sequence reads: CASSDGQGNYEQYF. CDR3 sequence (DNA): TGTGCCAGCAGCGACGGGCAGGGTAACTACGAGCAGTACTTC.

A word on this clonotype: One end of the junction is discordant with germline, which a read error may explain. V gene TRBV7-4 combines with J gene TRBJ2-3; unclear D gene. Germline V gene lookup returns CDR1 SGHVT and CDR2 SQSDAQ. This CDR3 has 15 amino acids. The CDR3 DNA reads as TGTGCCAGCAGCGTTCCGATTACGAGCAGAAAGTCGCACTATTTT. Translated: CASSVPITSRKSHYF.

The rearrangement links TRBV7-2 to TRBJ2-6; 7 nucleotides align to TRBD2. This CDR3 spans 17 amino acids. The V gene's germline CDR1 is SGHTA and CDR2 FQGNSA. V lost 6 bases to trimming and J lost 12 bases; unmatched junction nucleotides: 20. CDR3 bases: TGTGCCAGCAGAACTGGGGGGGTCTCCAATGAGCAGTTCGTCCTGACTTTC. Amino acids: CASRTGGVSNEQFVLTF.